Listed below are T cell receptor beta chains from one sample, sequenced in a study of human thymus T cells. TCRdb's table, derived via immunoSEQ multiplex PCR, lists solely in-frame clones and lacks some. Of more than 50,000 clones listed, about 94% are singletons. Material for sequencing was blood. Receptors were obtained from a boy in the first two years of life with a congenital heart defect but otherwise immunologically healthy. Each CDR3 is given with its conserved first and last residue. Each record gives: CDR3 DNA, CDR3 protein, clone size, V gene, D gene, J gene. The D gene is left open where the match is weak. Clone sizes are given selectively: once, few, many, or a class where the clone is expanded.

DNA: TGCGCCAGCAGCTTGTATTTCGGCCCGACAACGCAGACAGATACGCAGTATTTT
CDR3: CASSLYFGPTTQTDTQYF
size: .
V: TRBV5-1
D: .
J: TRBJ2-3

DNA: TGTGCCAGCAGCGCATACCCGGGCGGGGGTAGCCAGTTCTTC
CDR3: CASSAYPGGGSQFF
size: .
V: TRBV7-2
D: TRBD2
J: TRBJ2-1

DNA: TGTGCCAGCAGCTCTATAGCGGGGCTTAATCAGTTCTTC
CDR3: CASSSIAGLNQFF
size: .
V: TRBV7-2
D: TRBD2
J: TRBJ2-1

DNA: TGTGCCAGCAGCTTAAGTGGTGAAGCTTTCTTT
CDR3: CASSLSGEAFF
size: .
V: TRBV7-2
D: .
J: TRBJ1-1

DNA: TGTGCCAGCAGCCTATCGGGACAGGGGCTTGGGGCCAACGTCCTGACTTTC
CDR3: CASSLSGQGLGANVLTF
size: .
V: TRBV16
D: TRBD1
J: TRBJ2-6

DNA: TGTGCTAGTGGTTTGGTACTCGGAGGGTGGGGCTACTACGAGCAGTACTTC
CDR3: CASGLVLGGWGYYEQYF
size: .
V: TRBV12-5
D: .
J: TRBJ2-7

DNA: TGCGCCAGCAGTCACGCTAGCGGGACTAGCACAGATACGCAGTATTTT
CDR3: CASSHASGTSTDTQYF
size: .
V: TRBV23-1
D: TRBD2
J: TRBJ2-3

DNA: TGTGCCAGCAGTAGAGAGGGGTACGAGCAGTACTTC
CDR3: CASSREGYEQYF
size: .
V: TRBV27
D: .
J: TRBJ2-7

DNA: TGTGCCAGCAGGCGACTCTTCTCCTACAATGAGCAGTTCTTC
CDR3: CASRRLFSYNEQFF
size: .
V: TRBV2
D: .
J: TRBJ2-1

DNA: TGTGCCAGCAGCCAAGGGCGGGAGGGCCTAAATGAGCAGTTCTTC
CDR3: CASSQGREGLNEQFF
size: .
V: TRBV14
D: TRBD2
J: TRBJ2-1

DNA: TGCGCCAGCAGCCCTACAGGGGCGGCCACTGAAGCTTTCTTT
CDR3: CASSPTGAATEAFF
size: .
V: TRBV4-3
D: TRBD1
J: TRBJ1-1

DNA: TGTGCCAGTAGTATGGTCCCGCTAGCGGGAGTTTGGTCCGGGGAGCTGTTTTTT
CDR3: CASSMVPLAGVWSGELFF
size: .
V: TRBV19
D: TRBD2
J: TRBJ2-2

DNA: TGTGCCAGCAGCGTAGCCAGCGGGTTAGGGGGAGATACGCAGTATTTT
CDR3: CASSVASGLGGDTQYF
size: .
V: TRBV9
D: .
J: TRBJ2-3

DNA: TGCAGCGTCGCGACAGGGACCCACGAGCAGTACTTC
CDR3: CSVATGTHEQYF
size: .
V: TRBV29-1
D: TRBD1
J: TRBJ2-7

DNA: TGCAGCGTTGGGAAGAACACCGGGGAGCTGTTTTTT
CDR3: CSVGKNTGELFF
size: .
V: TRBV29-1
D: .
J: TRBJ2-2

DNA: TGCGCCAGCAGCTTGGGGCAGGGGGGTGGCTACACCTTC
CDR3: CASSLGQGGGYTF
size: .
V: TRBV5-1
D: TRBD1
J: TRBJ1-2

DNA: TGTGCCAGCAGCCAAGAGCGGACTTCTAAAAGGGAGCAGTACTTC
CDR3: CASSQERTSKREQYF
size: .
V: TRBV4-2
D: .
J: TRBJ2-7

DNA: TGCAGCGTTGAATACCGCGGAGTTGAGCAGTTCTTC
CDR3: CSVEYRGVEQFF
size: .
V: TRBV29-1
D: .
J: TRBJ2-1

DNA: TGTGCCAGCAGGAGGGGTGGGACCTTTGCGGCCTCTGGGGCCAACGTCCTGACTTTC
CDR3: CASRRGGTFAASGANVLTF
size: once
V: TRBV27
D: .
J: TRBJ2-6

DNA: TGTGCCAGCAGCTTATGGTCCTTC
CDR3: CASSLWSF
size: .
V: TRBV7-2
D: .
J: TRBJ1-2

DNA: TGTGCCAGCCCACTTGGGGCGGAGAACTATGGCTACACCTTC
CDR3: CASPLGAENYGYTF
size: .
V: TRBV2
D: .
J: TRBJ1-2

DNA: TGCGCCAGCAGAGAGGCTGAAGAGACCCAGTACTTC
CDR3: CASREAEETQYF
size: .
V: TRBV5-1
D: .
J: TRBJ2-5

DNA: TGTGCCAGCAGTTTCTTCAGCACAGATACGCAGTATTTT
CDR3: CASSFFSTDTQYF
size: .
V: TRBV27
D: .
J: TRBJ2-3

DNA: TGTGCCAGCAGCCTACGAAATGACAGGGGGCGCCCGGCCAGTGAGCAGTTCTTC
CDR3: CASSLRNDRGRPASEQFF
size: .
V: TRBV7-9
D: TRBD1
J: TRBJ2-1

DNA: TGTGCCAGCAGCTTAGTTGGGGTCGACGGATTGAACACTGAAGCTTTCTTT
CDR3: CASSLVGVDGLNTEAFF
size: .
V: TRBV7-2
D: .
J: TRBJ1-1

DNA: TGTGCCAGCAGCCCTAGAAGGGCAGGGGCCGGCACCTATAATTCACCCCTCCACTTT
CDR3: CASSPRRAGAGTYNSPLHF
size: .
V: TRBV7-8
D: .
J: TRBJ1-6

DNA: TGTGCCAGTAGTACGAATGGGGCTGGGGCCAACGTCCTGACTTTC
CDR3: CASSTNGAGANVLTF
size: .
V: TRBV19
D: .
J: TRBJ2-6

DNA: TGTGCCAGCAGTTTAGAAAGGACAGGGGGATCTGAAGCTTTCTTT
CDR3: CASSLERTGGSEAFF
size: .
V: TRBV28
D: TRBD1
J: TRBJ1-1

DNA: TGTGCCAGCAGTTTCGGACAGGGAACCTACGAGCAGTACTTC
CDR3: CASSFGQGTYEQYF
size: .
V: TRBV27
D: TRBD1
J: TRBJ2-7

DNA: TGTGCCAGCAGTGAAGCGGGCGGGAGGGCGGAACACGAGCAGTACTTC
CDR3: CASSEAGGRAEHEQYF
size: few
V: TRBV6-1
D: TRBD2
J: TRBJ2-7

DNA: TGTGCCAGCAGGTCAAACAGGGCCGGCCAGTCCAGCTACACCTTC
CDR3: CASRSNRAGQSSYTF
size: .
V: TRBV6-5
D: .
J: TRBJ1-2

DNA: TGTGCCAGCAGCGTAGGGCAGGGTGGCTACGAGCAGTACTTC
CDR3: CASSVGQGGYEQYF
size: .
V: TRBV9
D: .
J: TRBJ2-7

DNA: TGTGCCAGCAGTCGCGGGAGGGCCTCCTACGAGCAGTACTTC
CDR3: CASSRGRASYEQYF
size: .
V: TRBV6-5
D: TRBD2
J: TRBJ2-7

DNA: TGTGCCAGCAGCTTTTTTCAGGGGGGACCGAACACTGAAGCTTTCTTT
CDR3: CASSFFQGGPNTEAFF
size: .
V: TRBV5-5
D: TRBD1
J: TRBJ1-1

DNA: TGTGCCAGCAGCTCGAACCTAAACTACCACTCCAACGAGCAGTACTTC
CDR3: CASSSNLNYHSNEQYF
size: .
V: TRBV7-2
D: .
J: TRBJ2-7

DNA: TGCGCCAGCAGCCAAGATCGGTTTTTGCCTTCCTACAATGAGCAGTTCTTC
CDR3: CASSQDRFLPSYNEQFF
size: once
V: TRBV4-1
D: .
J: TRBJ2-1

DNA: TGCGCCAGCAGCCAAGAGGTGCGACTAGCGAACACCGGGGAGCTGTTTTTT
CDR3: CASSQEVRLANTGELFF
size: few
V: TRBV4-1
D: .
J: TRBJ2-2

DNA: TGTGCCAGCAGTTTCCCCGTGGCAGGGGCCACAAACTATGGCTACACCTTC
CDR3: CASSFPVAGATNYGYTF
size: .
V: TRBV28
D: .
J: TRBJ1-2

DNA: TGTGCCAGTAGTACGGCGGTGGGGGATACGCAGTATTTT
CDR3: CASSTAVGDTQYF
size: .
V: TRBV19
D: .
J: TRBJ2-3

DNA: TGTGCCAGCAGCTTTGCGCCGACTAGCGGGCTCTCCTACAATGAGCAGTTCTTC
CDR3: CASSFAPTSGLSYNEQFF
size: once
V: TRBV7-2
D: TRBD2
J: TRBJ2-1

DNA: TGTGCCAGCACCGCGGGGGAATTCTACGAGCAGTACTTC
CDR3: CASTAGEFYEQYF
size: .
V: TRBV25-1
D: TRBD2
J: TRBJ2-7

DNA: TGTGCCAGCAGCCTGAGGGTTTCCGGGGAGCTGTTTTTT
CDR3: CASSLRVSGELFF
size: .
V: TRBV7-2
D: .
J: TRBJ2-2

DNA: TGCAGTGCTAGTCTCTACAATGAGCAGTTCTTC
CDR3: CSASLYNEQFF
size: .
V: TRBV20-1
D: .
J: TRBJ2-1

DNA: TGTGCCAGCAGTGTACAGGGCAATGAGCAGTTCTTC
CDR3: CASSVQGNEQFF
size: .
V: TRBV2
D: .
J: TRBJ2-1

DNA: TGTGCCAGCAGCTTGGCACAAAACTATGGCTACACCTTC
CDR3: CASSLAQNYGYTF
size: once
V: TRBV5-4
D: .
J: TRBJ1-2

DNA: TGTGCCAGCAGTTTAGGAGCAGGGGTCGATGAGCAGTTCTTC
CDR3: CASSLGAGVDEQFF
size: .
V: TRBV27
D: .
J: TRBJ2-1